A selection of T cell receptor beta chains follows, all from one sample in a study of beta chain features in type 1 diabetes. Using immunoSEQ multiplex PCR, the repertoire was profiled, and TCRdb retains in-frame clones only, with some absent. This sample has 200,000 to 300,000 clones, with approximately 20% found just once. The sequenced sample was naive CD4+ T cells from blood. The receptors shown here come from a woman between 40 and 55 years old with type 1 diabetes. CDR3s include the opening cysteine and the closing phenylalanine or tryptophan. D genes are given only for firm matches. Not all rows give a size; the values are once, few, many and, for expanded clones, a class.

CDR3: CASSGATRYGYTF
DNA: TGTGCCAGCAGTGGGGCCACACGCTATGGCTACACCTTC
D: .
size: .
V: TRBV6-6
J: TRBJ1-2

CDR3: CASSETADEKLFF
DNA: TGTGCCAGCTCAGAAACAGCTGATGAAAAACTGTTTTTT
D: .
size: few
V: TRBV18
J: TRBJ1-4

CDR3: CASSNSGGPYNEQFF
DNA: TGTGCCAGCAGCAATAGCGGGGGGCCTTACAATGAGCAGTTCTTC
D: TRBD2
size: .
V: TRBV7-6
J: TRBJ2-1

CDR3: CASSLELAGRNEQFF
DNA: TGTGCCAGCAGCTTAGAGCTAGCGGGAAGGAATGAGCAGTTCTTC
D: TRBD2
size: .
V: TRBV13
J: TRBJ2-1

CDR3: CASSVSGTNTGELFF
DNA: TGTGCCAGCAGCGTTAGCGGCACGAACACCGGGGAGCTGTTTTTT
D: .
size: .
V: TRBV9
J: TRBJ2-2

CDR3: CASSREEDGYTF
DNA: TGTGCCAGCAGCCGGGAAGAAGATGGCTACACCTTC
D: .
size: .
V: TRBV7-9
J: TRBJ1-2

CDR3: CASSIQGADEQYF
DNA: TGTGCCAGCAGTATACAGGGGGCCGACGAGCAGTACTTC
D: TRBD1
size: few
V: TRBV28
J: TRBJ2-7

CDR3: CASSDGRPHTGELFF
DNA: TGCGCCAGCAGCGATGGCAGGCCCCACACCGGGGAGCTGTTTTTT
D: .
size: .
V: TRBV5-1
J: TRBJ2-2

CDR3: CASRQGQETQYF
DNA: TGTGCCAGCAGACAGGGTCAGGAGACCCAGTACTTC
D: .
size: few
V: TRBV25-1
J: TRBJ2-5

CDR3: CASSGQGTDSPLHF
DNA: TGTGCCAGCAGCGGACAGGGTACGGATTCACCCCTCCACTTT
D: TRBD1
size: .
V: TRBV5-4
J: TRBJ1-6

CDR3: CASSPGQGQGHEQYF
DNA: TGTGCCAGCAGCCCAGGACAGGGACAGGGCCACGAGCAGTACTTC
D: TRBD1
size: .
V: TRBV11-3
J: TRBJ2-7

CDR3: CASSRGTSVHEQYF
DNA: TGTGCCAGCAGCCGCGGGACTAGCGTGCACGAGCAGTACTTC
D: TRBD2
size: .
V: TRBV6-5
J: TRBJ2-7

CDR3: CAWKRLPNEKLFF
DNA: TGTGCCTGGAAGAGGCTCCCTAATGAAAAACTGTTTTTT
D: .
size: .
V: TRBV30
J: TRBJ1-4

CDR3: CASSLLAGNTDTQYF
DNA: TGTGCCAGCAGTCTACTAGCGGGGAACACAGATACGCAGTATTTT
D: TRBD2
size: .
V: TRBV14
J: TRBJ2-3

CDR3: CASSFTLGGSMNTEAFF
DNA: TGTGCCAGCAGCTTCACCCTAGGGGGTTCCATGAACACTGAAGCTTTCTTT
D: .
size: few
V: TRBV11-2
J: TRBJ1-1

CDR3: CASSPGQNTEAFF
DNA: TGTGCCAGCAGCCCCGGACAGAACACTGAAGCTTTCTTT
D: .
size: .
V: TRBV7-9
J: TRBJ1-1